These 29 T cell receptor beta chains were sequenced from one sample in a study of beta chain features in type 1 diabetes. The study's findings and limits: TCRB CDR3 length was moderately but significantly reduced in all four CD4+ subsets of Type 1 diabetes patients.

Expressed TCRB transcripts were sequenced because the entire RNA isolate underwent reverse transcription. Data came from immunoSEQ multiplex PCR; TCRdb stores just in-frame clones and leaves some out. The table includes hundreds of thousands of clones, about 14% detected once. Their specific antigens are unknown. The material sequenced was naive CD4+ T cells from blood. The receptors shown here come from a man between 18 and 29 years old with type 1 diabetes.

This clone was seen more than once but under ten times. The rearrangement joins TRBV2 to TRBJ1-5, with D unresolved. Germline values: CDR1 SNHLY, CDR2 FYNNEI. The CDR3 is made up of 14 amino acids. V shed 5 bases and J shed 5 bases, with 13 bases lying between them. This CDR3 is CASSKAKGDQPQHF. CDR3 DNA sequence: TGTGCCAGCAGTAAGGCCAAGGGCGATCAGCCCCAGCATTTT.

The sample holds a few counts of this clone. The chain uses TRBV5-6 and TRBJ1-1; no clear D. The CDR3 is made up of 14 amino acids. The V gene's germline CDR1 is SGHDT and CDR2 YYEEEE. Trimming stripped 0 bases from V and 3 bases from J, with 9 bases between. CDR3 in amino acids: CASSLGRGYTEAFF. DNA of the CDR3: TGTGCCAGCAGCTTGGGACGAGGCTACACTGAAGCTTTCTTT. The complete variable domain, with remaining parts taken from reference TRBV5-6 and TRBJ1-1, reads DAGVTQSPTHLIKTRGQQVTLRCSPKSGHDTVSWYQQALGQGPQFIFQYYEEEERQRGNFPDRFSGHQFPNYSSELNVNALLLGDSALYLCASSLGRGYTEAFFGQGTRLTVV.

Concerning this clone itself: A much larger clone differs by one base, so this may be a read error. V usage is TRBV11-2 and J usage is TRBJ2-5; D ambiguous. The V end was cut by 4 bases, the J end by 0 bases, with 0 bases between. Germline V gives CDR1 SGHAT, CDR2 FQNNGV. There are 11 residues in the CDR3. CDR3 DNA: TGTGCCAGCAGCTACCAAGAGACCCAGTACTTC. Its translation: CASSYQETQYF.

The J gene is TRBJ1-1, the V gene TRBV6-5, with 10 bases aligning to TRBD1. The CDR3 is 13 residues long. The trim removed 6 bases at V and 3 bases at J, leaving 1 base unmatched. Germline loops: CDR1 MNHEY, CDR2 SVGAGI. CDR3 in DNA: TGTGCCAGCAGGGGACAGGGGCACACTGAAGCTTTCTTT. This sequence encodes CASRGQGHTEAFF.

The chain employs TRBV4-2 and TRBJ1-3; 7 bases map to TRBD1. V lost 5 bases, J lost 2 bases, and 3 bases stayed unmatched. The germline V gene encodes CDR1 LGHNA and CDR2 YNFKEQ. The CDR3 runs 14 residues. The CDR3 DNA reads as TGTGCCAGCAGCTCCGACAGGGCTGGAAACACCATATATTTT. Residues: CASSSDRAGNTIYF.

There are a few counts of this clone. The chain uses TRBV27 and TRBJ2-3; 10 bases align to TRBD1. With V trimmed by 6 bases and J by 3 bases, 9 bases remained unmatched. Germline CDR1 is MNHEY and CDR2 is SMNVEV (reference sequence). This CDR3 region has 16 residues. CDR3 sequence (DNA): TGTGCCAGCAGGATGCTGGGACAGGGGAGAACAGATACGCAGTATTTT. Protein sequence: CASRMLGQGRTDTQYF.

This chain uses TRBV25-1 with TRBJ2-1, with 8 bases matching TRBD1. Germline assignment: CDR1 MGHDK and CDR2 SYGVNS. V lost 4 bases to trimming and J lost 2 bases; unmatched junction nucleotides: 4. The CDR3 loop spans 15 amino acids. The CDR3 loop is CASSAMDRAYNEQFF. The CDR3 region has the DNA TGTGCCAGCAGTGCTATGGACAGGGCCTACAATGAGCAGTTCTTC.

With regard to this clone: In the same sample, other DNA sequences code for this CDR3. CDR3 protein: CASSGSMNTEAFF. CDR3 DNA: TGCGCCAGCAGCGGAAGCATGAACACTGAAGCTTTCTTT. The chain has TRBV5-1 and TRBJ1-1, with D hard to call. V dropped 4 bases and J dropped 0 bases, with 7 bases sitting between them. CDR3 length equals 13 residues. The germline V gene encodes CDR1 SGHRS and CDR2 YFSETQ.

This rearrangement joins TRBV5-1 to TRBJ1-2; no definite D call. Germline V lookup: CDR1 SGHRS, CDR2 YFSETQ. CDR3 length: 13 residues. Trimming left V 0 bases short and J 8 bases short, with 11 bases between. The chain's CDR3 is CASSLAGDDGYTF. In DNA form, the CDR3 reads TGCGCCAGCAGCTTGGCCGGGGATGACGGCTACACCTTC.

This clone was counted between two and nine times. The rearrangement joins TRBV27 to TRBJ2-3; TRBD2 matches 8 bases. With V trimmed by 6 bases and J by 2 bases, 4 bases remained unmatched. The CDR3 length is 14 residues. Germline-derived CDR1 and CDR2 are MNHEY and SMNVEV (reference sequence). CDR3 in DNA: TGTGCCAGCAGCCTGACTAGCGCCACAGATACGCAGTATTTT. Its translation is CASSLTSATDTQYF.

The V gene is TRBV6-5, the J gene TRBJ1-3; no definite D call. CDR1 and CDR2 from the germline V gene are MNHEY and SVGAGI. The CDR3 is 11 residues long. Trimming cost V 6 bases and J 8 bases, with 8 bases left between them. Here the CDR3 reads CASRNGDTIYF. CDR3 bases: TGTGCCAGCAGAAACGGCGACACCATATATTTT.

This clone was seen a few times. The CDR3 loop is CASSRTGYTGELFF. CDR3 in DNA: TGTGCCAGCAGCCGCACAGGATACACCGGGGAGCTGTTTTTT. This chain links TRBV5-4 with TRBJ2-2; a weak D match, TRBD1 (5 bases). Per germline, CDR1 SGHNT and CDR2 YYREEE (reference sequence). V lost 4 bases and J 3 bases, leaving 10 bases between the germline ends. The CDR3 contains 14 residues. The full variable domain, rest sourced from reference TRBV5-4 and TRBJ2-2, is ETGVTQSPTHLIKTRGQQVTLRCSSQSGHNTVSWYQQALGQGPQFIFQYYREEENGRGNFPPRFSGLQFPNYSSELNVNALELDDSALYLCASSRTGYTGELFFGEGSRLTVL.

The chain recombines TRBV29-1 with TRBJ1-4; 8 bases match TRBD1. CDR1 and CDR2 (germline): SQVTM, ANQGSEA. The V and J ends lost 5 bases and 0 bases, in that order; junction bases with no gene match: 2. The CDR3 length is 14 residues. The CDR3 loop is CSVLQGATNEKLFF. In DNA form, the CDR3 reads TGCAGCGTTTTACAGGGGGCAACTAATGAAAAACTGTTTTTT. Complete variable domain (other parts from reference TRBV29-1 and TRBJ1-4): SAVISQKPSRDICQRGTSLTIQCQVDSQVTMMFWYRQQPGQSLTLIATANQGSEATYESGFVIDKFPISRPNLTFSTLTVSNMSPEDSSIYLCSVLQGATNEKLFFGSGTQLSVL.

This clone was observed a few times. The chain has TRBV25-1 and TRBJ2-2; 10 positions match TRBD1. The CDR3 is 15 residues long. Germline lookup yields CDR1 MGHDK and CDR2 SYGVNS. The V and J ends lost 8 bases and 3 bases, in that order; junction bases with no gene match: 6. The CDR3 nucleotides are TGTGCCAGCTCTACCGGGACAGGGGACACCGGGGAGCTGTTTTTT. Translation: CASSTGTGDTGELFF.

The rearrangement uses TRBV10-3 and TRBJ2-3; TRBD2 agrees at 7 bases. Unmatched junction bases numbered 16, after V lost 0 bases and J lost 4 bases. The CDR3 totals 19 residues. Germline CDR1 reads ENHRY; CDR2 reads SYGVKD. The CDR3 spells CAISESKASGGARADTQYF. As DNA, the CDR3 is TGTGCCATCAGTGAGTCGAAGGCTAGCGGAGGCGCACGGGCAGATACGCAGTATTTT.

The gene calls are TRBV9 and TRBJ1-1; unclear D gene. This CDR3 contains 15 residues. Looked up from germline, CDR1 is SGDLS and CDR2 is YYNGEE. The germline V and J ends were trimmed by 0 bases and 1 base, with 10 bases remaining between them. CDR3 nucleotide sequence: TGTGCCAGCAGCGTAGACGGGCACCCGAACACTGAAGCTTTCTTT. Translated: CASSVDGHPNTEAFF. The variable domain in full, with the rest retrieved from reference TRBV9 and TRBJ1-1, is DSGVTQTPKHLITATGQRVTLRCSPRSGDLSVYWYQQSLDQGLQFLIQYYNGEERAKGNILERFSAQQFPDLHSELNLSSLELGDSALYFCASSVDGHPNTEAFFGQGTRLTVV.

V gene TRBV9 combines with J gene TRBJ1-2; 11 bases are a match to TRBD1. V gave up 3 bases and J gave up 7 bases; unmatched junction bases: 5. The germline CDR1 and CDR2 sequences are SGDLS and YYNGEE. The CDR3 totals 14 residues. Here the CDR3 reads CASSADRGQAGYTF. DNA of the CDR3: TGTGCCAGCAGCGCGGACAGGGGGCAGGCTGGCTACACCTTC.

This clone has more than one count but fewer than ten. The genes are TRBV29-1 and TRBJ2-7, with D perhaps assigned TRBD1 or TRBD2 (5 bases each). The CDR3 runs 13 residues. V shed 7 bases and J shed 2 bases, with 15 bases lying between them. The germline gives CDR1 SQVTM, CDR2 ANQGSEA. The CDR3 DNA reads TGCAGCGCCCTAACGGGACCCACCTACGAGCAGTACTTC. Its translation: CSALTGPTYEQYF.

There are a few counts of this clone. The gene calls are TRBV28 and TRBJ1-2; D gene unclear. Germline V gene data show CDR1 as MDHEN and CDR2 as SYDVKM. The CDR3 contains 12 residues. V was shortened by 8 bases and J by 2 bases, with 9 bases between the two germline ends. The CDR3 loop is CASLSLNYGYTF. CDR3 nucleotide sequence: TGTGCCAGCCTATCATTGAACTATGGCTACACCTTC.

This clone has just a few counts. This chain connects TRBV7-2 to TRBJ2-2; TRBD2 agrees at 10 bases. This CDR3 has 15 amino acids. Germline V lookup: CDR1 SGHTA, CDR2 FQGNSA. J gave up 6 bases and V 5 bases, and 6 bases lay outside the gene matches. CDR3 in DNA: TGTGCCAGCAGCCCTAGCGGGAGAGGGGCCGGGGAGCTGTTTTTT. It encodes CASSPSGRGAGELFF.

Turning to this clone: This sample also contains other DNA sequences that code for the same CDR3. The CDR3 loop reads CASSLDRGNQPQHF. CDR3 nucleotides: TGTGCCAGCAGCCTGGACAGGGGCAATCAGCCCCAGCATTTT. The chain is built from TRBV5-6 and TRBJ1-5, with 8 nucleotides matching TRBD1. CDR1 is SGHDT, CDR2 YYEEEE, per germline. This CDR3 is built from 14 residues. V lost 4 bases, J lost 2 bases, and 2 bases stayed unmatched. The full variable domain, rest sourced from reference TRBV5-6 and TRBJ1-5, is DAGVTQSPTHLIKTRGQQVTLRCSPKSGHDTVSWYQQALGQGPQFIFQYYEEEERQRGNFPDRFSGHQFPNYSSELNVNALLLGDSALYLCASSLDRGNQPQHFGDGTRLSIL.

This rearrangement joins TRBV25-1 to TRBJ1-4; D gene uncertain. V was shortened by 4 bases and J by 8 bases, with 17 bases between the two germline ends. The CDR3 is 15 residues long. CDR1 is MGHDK, CDR2 SYGVNS, per germline. CDR3 sequence (DNA): TGTGCCAGCAGTGCATTGGCAGGTCGTGGGGAAAAACTGTTTTTT. Amino acid sequence: CASSALAGRGEKLFF. The variable domain in full, completed from reference TRBV25-1 and TRBJ1-4, reads EADIYQTPRYLVIGTGKKITLECSQTMGHDKMYWYQQDPGMELHLIHYSYGVNSTEKGDLSSESTVSRIRTEHFPLTLESARPSHTSQYLCASSALAGRGEKLFFGSGTQLSVL.

The chain recombines TRBV6-1 with TRBJ1-5; 7 bases map to TRBD1. The junction had 6 bases not matched to a gene; V was cut back by 6 bases and J by 4 bases. This CDR3 has 14 residues. Germline CDR1 reads MNHNS; CDR2 reads SASEGT. The DNA for the CDR3 is TGTGCCAGCAGGGCAGACAGGGTGAATCAGCCCCAGCATTTT. This encodes CASRADRVNQPQHF.

V gene TRBV7-2 combines with J gene TRBJ1-1, with TRBD1 identical over 8 bases. With V trimmed by 0 bases and J by 3 bases, 12 bases remained unmatched. The CDR3 covers 18 residues. The germline gives CDR1 SGHTA, CDR2 FQGNSA. As DNA, the CDR3 is TGTGCCAGCAGCTTAGCTTATTCTGATCAGGGGGCGCACACTGAAGCTTTCTTT. The encoded protein is CASSLAYSDQGAHTEAFF.

This chain connects TRBV30 to TRBJ2-7, with TRBD1 matching over 8 bases. Germline trimming cut 0 bases from V and 5 bases from J; bases unmatched to any gene: 6. Germline assignment: CDR1 GTSNPN and CDR2 SVGIG (reference sequence). The CDR3 contains 14 residues. The CDR3 coding sequence is TGTGCCTGGAGTGTACCGGCAGGGGGCCACGAGCAGTACTTC. Its translation: CAWSVPAGGHEQYF.

The chain employs TRBV7-8 and TRBJ2-3; D unclear. Per germline, CDR1 SGHVS and CDR2 FQNEAQ. This CDR3 is built from 15 residues. Deletions cut 2 bases from V and 2 bases from J, with 11 bases between. The CDR3 is CASSLQSLYTDTQYF. The CDR3 DNA follows: TGTGCCAGCAGCTTACAGTCACTCTACACAGATACGCAGTATTTT. Full variable domain (remainder filled in from reference TRBV7-8 and TRBJ2-3): GAGVSQSPRYKVAKRGQDVALRCDPISGHVSLFWYQQALGQGPEFLTYFQNEAQLDKSGLPSDRFFAERPEGSVSTLKIQRTQQEDSAVYLCASSLQSLYTDTQYFGPGTRLTVL.

This chain connects TRBV28 to TRBJ2-6, with D perhaps TRBD1 (6 bases). The CDR3 extends over 18 amino acids. V lost 1 base and J 0 bases, leaving 13 bases between the germline ends. Per the germline V gene, CDR1 is MDHEN and CDR2 is SYDVKM. CDR3 sequence reads: CASSLSTGRTSGANVLTF. CDR3 coding DNA: TGTGCCAGCAGTTTATCGACAGGTAGAACCTCTGGGGCCAACGTCCTGACTTTC.

This chain uses TRBV30 with TRBJ1-5, with D unclear. Looked up from germline, CDR1 is GTSNPN and CDR2 is SVGIG (reference sequence). V lost 2 bases to trimming and J lost 4 bases, with 6 bases between them. CDR3 size: 12 residues. The CDR3 sequence is CAWSYGNQPQHF. In DNA form, the CDR3 reads TGTGCCTGGAGTTACGGGAATCAGCCCCAGCATTTT.

CDR3 amino acids: CASSEALGHRASQPQHF. The CDR3 DNA reads as TGTGCCAGCAGTGAAGCGCTGGGACACCGAGCCAGCCAGCCCCAGCATTTT. The V call is TRBV6-1, the J call TRBJ1-5; D might be TRBD1 (6 bases). Germline loops: CDR1 MNHNS, CDR2 SASEGT. Deletions cut 0 bases from V and 7 bases from J, with 19 bases between. The CDR3 is 17 amino acids.